This T cell receptor beta chain appears in the sequencing data of a study of preoperative IRX-2 immunotherapy in early breast cancer (dated by TCRdb to between 2019 and 2020). The germline V gene supplies CDR1 MNHGY and CDR2 SAAAGT. The junction carries 17 bases between V and J, which are trimmed by 8 bases and 9 bases respectively. From the cysteine through the phenylalanine, the CDR3 covers 13 amino acids. Only CDR3 DNA remains: 39 bases, in frame from the first base. Library method: the immunoSEQ multiplex PCR assay. Sourced from immuneACCESS, this table was stored by TCRdb with only in-frame sequences that have V and J called. A share of the clones is absent; for the studies checked, an unresolved V gene accounts for under half, and the remainder has no known explanation. The sample table holds 25,000 to 30,000 clones, of which about four fifths were seen once. The ten largest account for around 2.9% of the sample.

A note on this clone: Its antigen target is currently unknown. No base-level quality is on record; no much larger clone is a single base apart.

The sample's treatment or condition label, in plain terms: preoperative locoregional IRX-2 cytokine immunotherapy. The samples were obtained from a phase Ib study that tested preoperative, locoregional IRX-2 cytokine immunotherapy meant to prime immune responses. Patients with early-stage breast cancer who were given IRX-2 before surgery served as donors. The sequence derives from a human donor with breast cancer. This chain joins TRBV6-8 to TRBJ2-1, with no reliable assignment of the D segment. This sample was obtained from a patient treated with IRX-2 immunotherapy. At the DNA level, the sequence is TGTGCCAGCCGGACGCCCGATAAGGGTGAGCAGTTCTTC. The encoded protein is CASRTPDKGEQFF.